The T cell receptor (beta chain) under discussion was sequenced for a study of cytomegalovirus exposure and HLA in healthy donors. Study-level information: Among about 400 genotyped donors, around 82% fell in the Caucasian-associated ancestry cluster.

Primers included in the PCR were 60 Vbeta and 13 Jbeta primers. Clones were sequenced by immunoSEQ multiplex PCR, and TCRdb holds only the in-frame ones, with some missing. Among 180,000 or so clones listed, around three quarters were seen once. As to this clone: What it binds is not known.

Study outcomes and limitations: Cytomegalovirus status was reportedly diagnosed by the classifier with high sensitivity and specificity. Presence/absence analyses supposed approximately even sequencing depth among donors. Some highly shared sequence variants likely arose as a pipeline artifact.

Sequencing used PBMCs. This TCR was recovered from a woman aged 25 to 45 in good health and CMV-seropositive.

In nucleotides, the CDR3 is TGTGCCAGCAGCCCGACTGACAGAGCCCAACGGGGCTACACCTTC. It specifies CASSPTDRAQRGYTF. The J gene is TRBJ1-2, the V gene TRBV13, with D tentatively TRBD1 (5 bases). This CDR3 comprises 15 residues. Per the germline V gene, CDR1 is PRHDT and CDR2 is FYEKMQ (reference sequence). Trimming cost V 5 bases and J 8 bases, with 21 bases left between them.